This T cell receptor beta chain originates from a study of blood T cell repertoires in COVID-19. For the study at large: Samples of COVID-19 (acute and convalescent) were obtained from the United States, Italy and Spain. PBMCs, B-cell-depleted T cells, or T cells provided the cDNA or gDNA that made up the material.

Germline V gene sequence: CDR1 SQVTM, CDR2 ANQGSEA. The CDR3 covers 10 residues. The V gene lost 3 bases and the J gene lost 8 bases, with 7 bases spanning the gap. Produced via immunoSEQ multiplex PCR; TCRdb's table is partial and in-frame only. The table has 150,000 to 200,000 clones, 84% seen once. The source is a man aged 35 to 55 who had recovered from COVID-19. The rearrangement uses TRBV29-1 and TRBJ1-2, with D tentatively TRBD1 (5 bases). The sample was peripheral blood. CDR3 DNA: TGCAGCGTTGAGCAGGGAGGCTACACCTTC. It yields the protein CSVEQGGYTF.